Listed here are 15 T cell receptor beta chains from one sample, sequenced in a study of cytomegalovirus exposure and HLA in healthy donors. Primers: 60 Vbeta forward and 13 Jbeta reverse. TCRdb's copy holds only in-frame clones and misses some; the assay was immunoSEQ multiplex PCR. Of some 110,000 clones listed, approximately 80% are singletons. Input material: PBMCs. The receptors derive from a man in his forties or fifties in good health and CMV-seronegative.

Only a few counts were recorded for this clone. The chain is built from TRBV2 and TRBJ2-7, with 8 nucleotides matching TRBD1. This CDR3 has 13 residues. J was trimmed by 5 bases and V by 8 bases; bases with no gene match: 8. Germline loops: CDR1 SNHLY, CDR2 FYNNEI. The CDR3 DNA reads as TGTGCCAGCGGGGAACAGGGGGTTAACGAGCAGTACGTC. Amino acid sequence: CASGEQGVNEQYV.

V usage is TRBV5-6 and J usage is TRBJ2-2; D ambiguous. The CDR3 length is 15 residues. From germline, CDR1 is SGHDT and CDR2 YYEEEE. Trimming cost V 0 bases and J 4 bases, with 10 bases left between them. The CDR3 coding sequence is TGTGCCAGCAGCTTGGGTGTACTTTCCACCGGGGAGCTGTTTTTT. Translation gives CASSLGVLSTGELFF.

This clone has more than one count but fewer than ten. The chain carries TRBV10-3 and TRBJ2-1, with D perhaps TRBD1 (6 bases). Germline V CDR1 and CDR2: ENHRY, SYGVKD. V gave up 5 bases and J gave up 6 bases, with 8 bases separating them. The CDR3 is made up of 12 amino acids. CDR3 sequence: CAISTGTNEQFF. The CDR3 nucleotides are TGTGCCATCAGTACAGGGACCAATGAGCAGTTCTTC.

The chain has TRBV5-4 and TRBJ2-5; 9 bases line up with TRBD1. V was clipped by 2 bases and J by 3 bases; unmatched bases: 5. CDR3 size: 15 residues. Germline V CDR1 and CDR2: SGHNT, YYREEE (reference sequence). The CDR3 sequence: CASSFPGQGKETQYF. In DNA form, the CDR3 reads TGTGCCAGCAGCTTTCCGGGACAGGGTAAAGAGACCCAGTACTTC.

This clone was seen a few times. V gene TRBV6-5 combines with J gene TRBJ1-4; 9 nucleotides line up with TRBD1. The CDR3 loop spans 15 amino acids. CDR1 is MNHEY, CDR2 SVGAGI, per germline. With V trimmed by 6 bases and J by 5 bases, 7 bases remained unmatched. The CDR3, as DNA: TGTGCCAGCAGCCCAGCCGGGACAGGGAATGAAAAACTGTTTTTT. Translating it yields CASSPAGTGNEKLFF.

This chain links TRBV7-2 with TRBJ2-2; D not resolved. V was clipped by 5 bases and J by 3 bases, with 10 bases between them. CDR3 length: 14 amino acids. Germline-derived CDR1 and CDR2 are SGHTA and FQGNSA. This CDR3 is CASSRGPYTGELFF. CDR3 in DNA: TGTGCCAGCAGCCGCGGCCCTTACACCGGGGAGCTGTTTTTT.

This clone was seen only a few times. The chain combines TRBV2 with TRBJ2-2; TRBD2 aligns across 9 bases. V trimming: 6 bases; J trimming: 8 bases; junction bases outside the gene matches: 13. The CDR3 runs 16 residues. Per the germline V gene, CDR1 is SNHLY and CDR2 is FYNNEI. Here the CDR3 reads CASRKDSGGSGGELFF. Here the CDR3 DNA reads TGTGCCAGCAGGAAGGATAGCGGGGGCAGTGGTGGGGAGCTGTTTTTT.

This chain connects TRBV28 to TRBJ2-2, with a tentative D call TRBD1 (6 bases). Germline V gives CDR1 MDHEN, CDR2 SYDVKM. There are 16 residues in the CDR3. V lost 4 bases, J lost 5 bases, and 17 bases lay in between. The CDR3 loop is CASSSIGRDITGELFF. Here the CDR3 DNA reads TGTGCCAGCAGTTCTATTGGCAGGGACATTACCGGGGAGCTGTTTTTT.

Of note for this clone: Other DNA sequences within the sample encode an identical CDR3. The genes are TRBV4-2 and TRBJ1-4; no clear D gene. V was pared by 0 bases and J by 12 bases, with 17 bases between. The CDR3 consists of 15 residues. Germline CDR1 LGHNA, CDR2 YNFKEQ. As DNA, the CDR3 is TGTGCCAGCAGCCAAGATGGGAGGCCAGATGGGGAACTGTTTTTT. Amino acid sequence: CASSQDGRPDGELFF.

The chain combines TRBV2 with TRBJ1-1; perhaps TRBD1 as D (5 bases). The germline V gene has CDR1 SNHLY and CDR2 FYNNEI. V lost 1 base to trimming and J lost 7 bases, with 10 bases between them. This CDR3 comprises 13 residues. The CDR3 loop reads CASSEVRGYEAFF. The DNA of the CDR3 is TGTGCCAGCAGTGAAGTAAGGGGCTATGAAGCTTTCTTT.

This chain connects TRBV6-6 to TRBJ1-1, with D hard to call. The CDR3 runs to 14 residues. The germline V and J ends were trimmed by 0 bases and 11 bases, with 16 bases remaining between them. Germline CDR1 is MNHNY and CDR2 is SVGAGI (reference sequence). CDR3 bases: TGTGCCAGCAGTTACTCGAATAGCCCCGTGGTGGCTTTCTTT. It specifies CASSYSNSPVVAFF.

The chain uses TRBV6-5 and TRBJ2-7; a possible D gene is TRBD2 (5 bases). V lost 5 bases and J lost 6, with 17 bases in between. From germline, CDR1 is MNHEY and CDR2 SVGAGI. This CDR3 contains 14 residues. The CDR3 DNA reads TGTGCCAGCAGTGCTACGACTACCAGAGCCGAGCAGTACTTC. It specifies CASSATTTRAEQYF.

The chain is built from TRBV7-3 and TRBJ2-1; 12 nucleotides align to TRBD2. Trimming cost V 7 bases and J 9 bases; bases outside gene matches: 7. Germline V gene data show CDR1 as SGHTA and CDR2 as FQGTGA. This CDR3 has 14 residues. In DNA form, the CDR3 reads TGTGCCAGCAAGCTAGCGGGGGGGAGTACTGAGCAGTTCTTC. Translated, it gives CASKLAGGSTEQFF.

V gene TRBV9 combines with J gene TRBJ1-5, with 9 bases fitting TRBD1. Germline trimming cut 3 bases from V and 5 bases from J; bases unmatched to any gene: 3. Per the germline V gene, CDR1 is SGDLS and CDR2 is YYNGEE. This CDR3 has 14 amino acids. This CDR3 reads CASSDDRGDQPQHF. The CDR3, as DNA: TGTGCCAGCAGCGACGACAGGGGGGATCAGCCCCAGCATTTT.

The gene calls are TRBV5-1 and TRBJ1-2; TRBD1 aligns across 7 bases. V was clipped by 0 bases and J by 4 bases; unmatched bases: 15. Germline V gene sequence: CDR1 SGHRS, CDR2 YFSETQ. The CDR3 extends over 18 amino acids. CDR3 in DNA: TGCGCCAGCAGCTTGGAGGGGGCGCCGAGGATAGTGGTCTATGGCTACACCTTC. Protein sequence: CASSLEGAPRIVVYGYTF.